Given below is one TCR beta chain in context. Only a few counts were recorded for this clonotype. Its antigen is still unknown. No clone much larger than this one lies a single base away; base qualities are absent. Taken from the germline V gene, the CDR1 and CDR2 loops are MGHRA and YSYEKL. V is pruned by 1 base and J by 5 bases, leaving 13 bases of the junction without a gene match. Inclusive of the bounding cysteine and phenylalanine, the CDR3 is 17 residues long. The CDR3 DNA has 51 bases and is translated from base 1. These data are taken from a study of blood T cells in healthy people across ages (dated by TCRdb to about 2015). For the wider study: In model experiments, template switching captured about one uniquely barcoded TCR beta cDNA molecule for every two T cells. Age-related changes in TCR beta repertoire diversity were measured in the study by deep sequencing normalized with unique cDNA molecular identifiers. Four age groups were formed from the donors: young (average roughly 15 years), middle-aged (approximately 40), aged (more than 55) and long-lived (around 82). To avoid experimental bias, donors of different ages were distributed randomly across sequencing lanes. For two donors (one aged 18 to 30 and one aged 80 or older), the study analyzed two additional independent replicas of 1 million unique cDNA reads from the same blood draw.

Systemically healthy Caucasian individuals from Russia, 35 to 50 in total and aged roughly 6 to 100 years, were included as donors. Around 10 milliliters of peripheral blood were drawn from each donor into EDTA-treated Vacutainer tubes. Ficoll-Paque density-gradient centrifugation was used to isolate PBMCs, with at least 7 million obtained per sample. Trizol reagent was used to extract total RNA from the PBMCs, yielding at least 5.5 micrograms per sample. The percentages of naive CD45RAhigh/CD27high T cells were determined by flow cytometry on a PBMC aliquot from every donor. The study at large found these results: As age increased, observed TCR beta diversity per million T cells dropped in a roughly linear way, and a significant reduction was already evident by age roughly 40. Compared with the aged group, more naive CD4+ T cells, fewer expanded clones and increased TCR diversity were shown by the long-lived group, suggesting age selection. Because the CMV infection status of the donors was unknown, age-related changes in expanded clonotypes may potentially have been confounded. Since profiling was done on bulk unsorted PBMCs, naive and antigen-experienced compartments could not be conclusively compared. The percentage of naive T cells measured by flow cytometry correlated strongly with observed TCR beta diversity. Estimates of total diversity from one million sequenced T cells were regarded as lower bounds and underestimates.

Libraries were made using 5' RACE. Sequencing relied on an Illumina HiSeq 2500. The second PCR ran for about 6 to 12 cycles and used a J-beta primer mix along with a sample-barcoded 5' primer. A template-switch 5' adaptor carrying 12 random nucleotides introduced a unique molecular identifier onto each TCR beta cDNA molecule. Each sample yielded at least 3 million CDR3-containing paired-end reads. First-strand cDNA synthesis was performed from all RNA using the Mint cDNA synthesis kit, with priming by a TRBC-specific oligonucleotide. Following uracil-DNA glycosylase treatment, all cDNA underwent a first 18-cycle PCR with the universal primers M1SS and BC2_uni_R. The original methods were these. Each sample was normalized by randomly selecting 1 million high-quality reads, each carrying a distinct molecular identifier. Instead of being binned into consensus sequences, reads that shared molecular identifiers were thrown out. MiTCR, run with a Q25 quality threshold and the strictest error-elimination algorithm, handled CDR3 identification, clonotype clustering and error correction. A nonparametric unseen species model with Euler transformation was used to estimate a lower bound on total TCR beta diversity. The raw public reads went through TCRdb reprocessing: fastp at Q25, MiXCR clone calling, in-frame beta chains kept. Identical CDR3 protein sequences are pooled into one entry, listed with their most common genes and DNA. The V and J calls and clone size are TCRdb's, not the authors'. The sample has roughly 1,500,000 distinct CDR3 sequences on record, approximately 40% of them singletons. The ten largest clones capture 7.9% of the sample.

The specimen sequenced was blood. The sequence is built from TRBV4-1 and TRBJ1-2; 7 central nucleotides agree with TRBD1. This receptor was obtained from a woman under 30 in good health. The nucleotide sequence is given as TGCGCCAGCAGCCAAGCCGACAGGGCTTTGGTAGGGTATGGCTACACCTTC. Protein translation: CASSQADRALVGYGYTF.